These 30 T cell receptor beta chains were all obtained from the same sample, sequenced in a study of human T cells and chemical hapten exposure. TCRdb re-called the RACE reads with MiXCR, one entry per CDR3 protein. The data hold around 350,000 distinct CDR3 sequences, with about 5% observed a single time. The time point: pre-sensitization, week 0. Treatment here: therapeutic diphenylcyclopropenone sensitization with weekly scalp DPC. The sample was whole blood, taken in connection with sensitization to the hapten diphenylcyclopropenone (DPC). These receptors all stem from a woman under 30 with alopecia areata. Some clones in this sample may be carry-over from other donors' samples.

The chain is built from TRBV14 and TRBJ1-3; 7 bases agree with TRBD1. Germline lookup yields CDR1 SGHDN and CDR2 FVKESK. J was trimmed by 5 bases and V by 1 base; bases with no gene match: 5. This CDR3 has 15 residues. For the CDR3, the DNA is TGTGCCAGCAGCCAAGCCGGACAGGCCCGAAACACCATATATTTT. The encoded protein is CASSQAGQARNTIYF.

The rearrangement uses TRBV12-3 or TRBV12-4 and TRBJ2-1; D is perhaps TRBD1 (5 bases). This CDR3 comprises 15 residues. V lost 3 bases, J lost 8 bases, and 17 bases lay in between. The CDR3 here is CASSLGQGGFDEQFF. The DNA of the CDR3 is TGTGCCAGCAGTTTGGGGCAGGGTGGCTTCGATGAGCAGTTCTTC.

The rearrangement uses TRBV6-6 and TRBJ1-1; D unclear. The germline V gene has CDR1 MNHNY and CDR2 SVGAGI (reference sequence). Between the trimmed V and J ends, which lost 2 bases and 5 bases, there was a span of 3 bases. This CDR3 is built from 11 residues. The CDR3 nucleotides are TGTGCCAGCAGTTACATGACTGAAGCTTTCTTT. Translated: CASSYMTEAFF.

Ten or more counts support this clonotype. CDR3 region: CASALALYSNQPQHF. DNA of the CDR3: TGTGCCAGCGCCTTGGCGTTATACAGCAATCAGCCCCAGCATTTT. The V and J genes are TRBV6-5 and TRBJ1-5; D not resolved. This CDR3 has 15 residues. Germline loops: CDR1 MNHEY, CDR2 SVGAGI. The germline V and J ends were trimmed by 8 bases and 1 base, with 15 bases remaining between them.

This chain connects TRBV5-1 to TRBJ1-1; D ambiguous. The CDR3 spans 14 residues. The germline V gene encodes CDR1 SGHRS and CDR2 YFSETQ. Trimming took off 7 bases at V and 0 bases at J, with 13 bases between the two ends. In nucleotides, the CDR3 is TGCGCCAGCGGAGAGACTTCTTTGAACACTGAAGCTTTCTTT. The encoded protein is CASGETSLNTEAFF.

Ten or more counts support this clonotype. The V and J genes are TRBV6-2 or TRBV6-3 and TRBJ2-1, with D uncertain. Germline-derived CDR1 and CDR2 are MNHEY and SVGEGT. This CDR3 comprises 11 residues. V was shortened by 7 bases and J by 5 bases, with 6 bases between the two germline ends. CDR3 sequence: CASKEDNEQFF. DNA for the CDR3: TGTGCCAGCAAAGAGGACAATGAGCAGTTCTTC.

This clonotype was seen at least ten times. This chain links TRBV5-1 with TRBJ2-1, with D tentatively TRBD1 (5 bases). Germline V gene sequence: CDR1 SGHRS, CDR2 YFSETQ. There are 15 residues in the CDR3. The ends were cut back, 0 bases at V and 7 bases at J, with 14 bases in the middle. CDR3 residues: CASSLVRGLRNEQFF. The DNA of the CDR3 is TGCGCCAGCAGCTTGGTTAGGGGTCTTAGGAATGAGCAGTTCTTC.

A word on this clonotype: Germline is not matched at one junction end, which may reflect a read error. The chain has TRBV20-1 and TRBJ1-2; a possible D gene is TRBD1 (6 bases). Germline CDR1 and CDR2: DFQATT and SNEGSKA (reference sequence). The CDR3 is made up of 17 amino acids. CDR3 region: CSVRDLTQGGGNYGYTF. CDR3 in DNA: TGCAGTGTTAGAGATCTTACACAGGGTGGGGGAAACTATGGCTACACCTTC.

This clonotype was observed a few times. The rearrangement uses TRBV7-2 and TRBJ2-1; D perhaps matches TRBD1 (6 bases). The CDR3 runs 13 residues. V lost 1 base to trimming and J lost 8 bases, with 9 bases between them. From germline, CDR1 is SGHTA and CDR2 FQGNSA. The CDR3 nucleotides are TGTGCCAGCAGCTTAGGGGGGCGGGATGAGCAGTTCTTC. It specifies CASSLGGRDEQFF.

This clonotype was seen a few times. This chain connects TRBV7-2 to TRBJ2-5; 7 bases line up with TRBD2. Germline loops: CDR1 SGHTA, CDR2 FQGNSA. With 5 bases clipped from V and 2 bases from J, the junction kept 5 bases outside the gene matches. The CDR3 covers 14 residues. DNA for the CDR3: TGTGCCAGCAGCGGCTGGACTAGACAAGAGACCCAGTACTTC. Protein product: CASSGWTRQETQYF.

This clonotype was counted a few times. V usage is TRBV20-1 and J usage is TRBJ2-1; tentatively, D is TRBD1 (5 bases). The V and J ends lost 5 bases and 4 bases respectively, with 18 bases between them. This CDR3 has 15 residues. Germline-derived CDR1 and CDR2 are DFQATT and SNEGSKA (reference sequence). CDR3 nucleotide sequence: TGCAGTGCTGGATACTCAGGGAAGAGTTACAATGAGCAGTTCTTC. As protein: CSAGYSGKSYNEQFF.

V is TRBV7-9 and J is TRBJ1-1; tentative D call: TRBD1 (5 bases). Germline V gene lookup returns CDR1 SEHNR and CDR2 FQNEAQ (reference sequence). V was clipped by 2 bases and J by 5 bases, with 15 bases between them. This CDR3 spans 15 amino acids. CDR3 amino acids: CASSLRGSWGTEAFF. The CDR3 DNA sequence: TGTGCCAGCAGCTTAAGGGGTAGCTGGGGAACTGAAGCTTTCTTT.

Ten or more counts support this clonotype. CDR3 nucleotides: TGCGCCAGCAGCCCCGGTTCCGAACGGCAGTTCTTC. Translation: CASSPGSERQFF. The gene calls are TRBV4-3 and TRBJ2-1; D is ambiguous. Trimming cost V 4 bases and J 12 bases, with 13 bases left between them. CDR1 LGHNA and CDR2 YSLEER come from the germline V gene. This CDR3 region has 12 residues.

This clonotype was found a few times. This chain joins TRBV10-3 and TRBJ2-2; 7 bases align to TRBD1. Germline V CDR1 and CDR2: ENHRY, SYGVKD. The CDR3 covers 15 residues. The junction had 4 bases not matched to a gene; V was cut back by 4 bases and J by 2 bases. CDR3 sequence: CAISVGQENTGELFF. DNA of the CDR3: TGTGCCATCAGTGTTGGACAGGAAAACACCGGGGAGCTGTTTTTT.

This clonotype has ten or more counts. The CDR3 protein is CSVEDLGSGGTDTQYF. The CDR3 DNA follows: TGCAGCGTTGAAGATCTGGGCAGTGGAGGCACAGATACGCAGTATTTT. This chain connects TRBV29-1 to TRBJ2-3; D is unclear. The CDR3 is made up of 16 amino acids. Deletions cut 0 bases from V and 1 base from J, with 14 bases between. The germline V gene has CDR1 SQVTM and CDR2 ANQGSEA.

This clonotype was picked up many times. This rearrangement joins TRBV6-5 to TRBJ1-4; maybe TRBD1 (6 bases). V lost 2 bases, J lost 6 bases, and 10 bases lay in between. The CDR3 is 14 residues long. Germline V CDR1 and CDR2: MNHEY, SVGAGI. The CDR3 reads CASSYEGGDEKLFF. The CDR3 nucleotides are TGTGCCAGCAGTTACGAGGGGGGAGATGAAAAACTGTTTTTT.

This clonotype was observed at least ten times. The gene calls are TRBV7-2 and TRBJ2-1; TRBD2 matches at 9 bases. Germline-derived CDR1 and CDR2 are SGHTA and FQGNSA. V gave up 3 bases and J gave up 6 bases; unmatched junction bases: 12. The CDR3 length is 17 residues. The CDR3 spells CASSFTLSGTSSNEQFF. The CDR3 DNA reads TGTGCCAGCAGCTTCACGCTTTCCGGGACTAGCTCCAATGAGCAGTTCTTC. The variable domain in full, completed from reference TRBV7-2 and TRBJ2-1, reads GAGVSQSPSNKVTEKGKDVELRCDPISGHTALYWYRQSLGQGLEFLIYFQGNSAPDKSGLPSDRFSAERTGGSVSTLTIQRTQQEDSAVYLCASSFTLSGTSSNEQFFGPGTRLTVL.

Ten or more counts support this clonotype. This rearrangement joins TRBV18 to TRBJ2-1; D is unresolved. V lost 4 bases to trimming and J lost 8 bases, with 12 bases between them. The CDR3 contains 13 residues. Per the germline V gene, CDR1 is KGHSH and CDR2 is LQKENI. DNA for the CDR3: TGTGCCAGCTCACTTGTAGGTAGACATGAGCAGTTCTTC. Its protein product is CASSLVGRHEQFF. The variable domain in full, with the rest retrieved from reference TRBV18 and TRBJ2-1, is NAGVMQNPRHLVRRRGQEARLRCSPMKGHSHVYWYRQLPEEGLKFMVYLQKENIIDESGMPKERFSAEFPKEGPSILRIQQVVRGDSAAYFCASSLVGRHEQFFGPGTRLTVL.

Ten or more counts support this clonotype. The chain carries TRBV6-1 and TRBJ2-5; D remains unclear. CDR3 length equals 13 residues. Deletions cut 7 bases from V and 1 base from J, with 10 bases between. Germline CDR1 MNHNS, CDR2 SASEGT. CDR3 DNA sequence: TGTGCCAGCACCGAAATGGTCCAAGAGACCCAGTACTTC. Translated: CASTEMVQETQYF.

The rearrangement uses TRBV7-2 and TRBJ1-4; 7 bases are shared with TRBD1. With V trimmed by 0 bases and J by 8 bases, 15 bases remained unmatched. Germline lookup yields CDR1 SGHTA and CDR2 FQGNSA. CDR3 size: 18 residues. The CDR3 reads CASSLAGLTGGGMEKLFF. The CDR3 region has the DNA TGTGCCAGCAGCTTAGCGGGACTGACGGGAGGGGGCATGGAAAAACTGTTTTTT.

This clonotype turned up a few times. The chain links TRBV12-3 or TRBV12-4 to TRBJ1-4; tentative D call: TRBD1 (6 bases). Trimming cost V 6 bases and J 2 bases, with 10 bases left between them. This CDR3 is 14 amino acids long. The CDR3 nucleotides read TGTGCCAGCAGGCAGGGGATTACTAATGAAAAACTGTTTTTT. This sequence encodes CASRQGITNEKLFF.

The CDR3 nucleotides read TGTGCCAGCAGTTTAGGCCTAGGACAGAACACTGAAGCTTTCTTT. It codes for CASSLGLGQNTEAFF. The rearrangement joins TRBV28 to TRBJ1-1, with a possible D match to TRBD1 (5 bases). CDR3 size: 15 residues. CDR1 is MDHEN and CDR2 is SYDVKM in the germline V gene. The V end was cut by 2 bases, the J end by 1 base, with 11 bases between. The complete variable domain, with remaining parts taken from reference TRBV28 and TRBJ1-1, reads DVKVTQSSRYLVKRTGEKVFLECVQDMDHENMFWYRQDPGLGLRLIYFSYDVKMKEKGDIPEGYSVSREKKERFSLILESASTNQTSMYLCASSLGLGQNTEAFFGQGTRLTVV.

This clonotype was found many times. The V and J genes are TRBV19 and TRBJ1-4; TRBD1 is a possible D gene (6 bases). Germline V gene data show CDR1 as LNHDA and CDR2 as SQIVND (reference sequence). V was shortened by 5 bases and J by 8 bases, with 18 bases between the two germline ends. This CDR3 region has 15 residues. The CDR3 loop reads CASSSGTSVGEKLFF. CDR3 in DNA: TGTGCCAGTAGTTCTGGGACATCCGTAGGAGAAAAACTGTTTTTT.

This clonotype was found many times. The chain recombines TRBV7-9 with TRBJ2-3, with 10 bases fitting TRBD2. There are 16 residues in the CDR3. Germline V gene sequence: CDR1 SEHNR, CDR2 FQNEAQ (reference sequence). The ends lost 5 bases at V and 6 bases at J; junction bases unmatched: 11. CDR3 sequence reads: CASSPRLAGGWDTQYF. CDR3 DNA: TGTGCCAGCAGCCCAAGATTAGCGGGGGGATGGGATACGCAGTATTTT.

The V gene is TRBV12-3 or TRBV12-4, the J gene TRBJ2-7, with a tentative D call TRBD1 (6 bases). The CDR3 is made up of 13 amino acids. V shed 3 bases and J shed 12 bases, with 18 bases lying between them. For the CDR3, the DNA is TGTGCCAGCAGTTTCCGCGGACAGAGCTTCTTGTACTTC. Amino acids: CASSFRGQSFLYF.

The chain uses TRBV12-3 or TRBV12-4 and TRBJ2-2; TRBD1 aligns across 12 bases. The CDR3 is made up of 19 amino acids. Losses at the gene ends were 5 bases for V and 3 bases for J; bases not matched to a gene: 13. CDR3 loop: CASSLHPAGQGADTGELFF. For the CDR3, the DNA is TGTGCCAGCAGTCTCCACCCGGCGGGACAGGGGGCGGACACCGGGGAGCTGTTTTTT.

As to this clonotype: A read error may explain this, as a much larger clone is one base away. The V gene is TRBV6-5, the J gene TRBJ1-6; the D gene is possibly TRBD1 (6 bases). Germline V gene data show CDR1 as MNHEY and CDR2 as SVGAGI. The CDR3 is made up of 15 amino acids. CDR3 region: CVSTRGGADNSPLHF. The DNA for the CDR3 is TGTGTCAGCACCCGAGGGGGGGCCGATAATTCACCCCTCCACTTT.

Many counts were recorded for this clonotype. This chain uses TRBV7-2 with TRBJ2-3; D is undetermined. Looked up from germline, CDR1 is SGHTA and CDR2 is FQGNSA. V lost 5 bases to trimming and J lost 0 bases, with 12 bases between them. This CDR3 is 15 amino acids long. The CDR3 reads CASSTQGTSTDTQYF. The CDR3 DNA follows: TGTGCCAGCAGCACCCAAGGCACCAGCACAGATACGCAGTATTTT.

This rearrangement joins TRBV6-6 to TRBJ2-7; 9 bases are shared with TRBD1. Germline V gene data show CDR1 as MNHNY and CDR2 as SVGAGI (reference sequence). Trimming took 7 bases from V and 2 from J; bases not matched to a gene: 9. This CDR3 has 15 residues. In DNA, the CDR3 is TGTGCCAGCACCCTCACCGGGACAGGGCCCTACGAGCAGTACTTC. Translated: CASTLTGTGPYEQYF.

This clonotype was seen many times. The chain combines TRBV5-1 with TRBJ2-7, with D perhaps TRBD2 (6 bases). There are 15 residues in the CDR3. V was clipped by 4 bases and J by 4 bases, with 18 bases between them. Germline V gives CDR1 SGHRS, CDR2 YFSETQ. The CDR3 reads CASSPGRGIVYEQYF. In DNA form, the CDR3 reads TGCGCCAGCAGCCCTGGGCGGGGAATAGTTTACGAGCAGTACTTC.